This T cell receptor beta chain is from a study of blood T cell repertoires in COVID-19. Study background: COVID-19 samples from acute and convalescent phases originated in the United States, Italy and Spain.

Those enrolled, adults aged roughly 18 to 100 years, came from fewer than 25 US areas. Assignment of participants to cohorts was predicated upon participant-reported clinical history. V gave up 0 bases and J gave up 1 base; unmatched junction bases: 2. CDR3 size: 15 residues. Per the germline V gene, CDR1 is WNHNN and CDR2 is SYGVQD (reference sequence). In the original workflow: Nucleated cell number was recorded as an estimate derived from reference gene primer amplification. Assay: immunoSEQ multiplex PCR; the TCRdb copy retains only in-frame clones and omits some. The V and J calls and clone size were taken over from that table, and D and trimming were inferred from the DNA. The table lists 230,000 or so clones, approximately 88% of them singletons, with 2.5% in the top ten.

The genes are TRBV10-1 and TRBJ2-5, with 7 bases aligning to TRBD2. The sequenced sample consisted of PBMCs or T cells enriched from blood (not recorded which). The TCR was taken from a woman between 35 and 50 years old with acute COVID-19. CDR3 DNA sequence: TGCGCCAGCAGTGAGTCGAGCGGGGCCCAAGAGACCCAGTACTTC. This translates into CASSESSGAQETQYF.